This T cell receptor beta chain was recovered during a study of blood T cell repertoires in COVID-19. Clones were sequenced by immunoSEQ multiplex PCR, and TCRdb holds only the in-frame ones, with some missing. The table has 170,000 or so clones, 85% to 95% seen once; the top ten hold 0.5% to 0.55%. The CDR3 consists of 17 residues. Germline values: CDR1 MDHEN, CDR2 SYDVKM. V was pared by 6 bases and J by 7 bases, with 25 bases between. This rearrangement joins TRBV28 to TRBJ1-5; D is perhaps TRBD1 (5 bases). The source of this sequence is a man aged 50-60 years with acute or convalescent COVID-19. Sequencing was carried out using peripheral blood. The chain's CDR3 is CASRAFKRSRAGQPQHF. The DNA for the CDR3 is TGTGCCAGCAGGGCATTTAAAAGGTCCAGAGCAGGGCAGCCCCAGCATTTT.